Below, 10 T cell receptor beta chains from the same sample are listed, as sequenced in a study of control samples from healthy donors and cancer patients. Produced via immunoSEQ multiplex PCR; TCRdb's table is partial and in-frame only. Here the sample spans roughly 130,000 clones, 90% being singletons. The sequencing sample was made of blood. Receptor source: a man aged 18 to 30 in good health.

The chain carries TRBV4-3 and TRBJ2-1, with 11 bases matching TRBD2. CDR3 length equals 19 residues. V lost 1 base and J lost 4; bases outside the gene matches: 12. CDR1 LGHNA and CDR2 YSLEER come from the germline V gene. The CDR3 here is CASSQGFNGLAGFYNEQFF. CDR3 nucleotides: TGCGCCAGCAGCCAAGGATTCAACGGACTAGCGGGTTTTTACAATGAGCAGTTCTTC.

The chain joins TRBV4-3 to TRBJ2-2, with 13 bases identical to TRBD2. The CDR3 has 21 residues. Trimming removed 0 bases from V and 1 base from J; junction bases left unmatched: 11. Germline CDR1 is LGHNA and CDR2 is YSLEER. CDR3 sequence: CASSQELPFRTSGRNTGELFF. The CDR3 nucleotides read TGCGCCAGCAGCCAAGAACTACCGTTTAGGACTAGCGGGAGGAACACCGGGGAGCTGTTTTTT.

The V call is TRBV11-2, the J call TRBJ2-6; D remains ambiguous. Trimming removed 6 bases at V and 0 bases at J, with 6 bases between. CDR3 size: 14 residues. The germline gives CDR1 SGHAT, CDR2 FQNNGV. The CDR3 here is CASSLSSGANVLTF. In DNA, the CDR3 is TGTGCCAGCAGTCTAAGCTCTGGGGCCAACGTCCTGACTTTC.

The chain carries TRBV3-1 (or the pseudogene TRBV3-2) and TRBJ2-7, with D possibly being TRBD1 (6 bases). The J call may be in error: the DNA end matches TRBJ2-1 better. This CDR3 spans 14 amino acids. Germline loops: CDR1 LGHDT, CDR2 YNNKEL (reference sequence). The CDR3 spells CASSQTQGVNEQFF. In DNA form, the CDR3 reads TGTGCCAGCAGCCAAACACAGGGCGTGAATGAGCAGTTCTTC.

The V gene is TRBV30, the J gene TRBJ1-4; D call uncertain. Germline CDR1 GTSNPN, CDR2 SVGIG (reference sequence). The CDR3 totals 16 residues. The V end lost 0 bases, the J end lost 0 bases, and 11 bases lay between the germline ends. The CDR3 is CAWSVKKGATNEKLFF. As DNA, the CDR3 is TGTGCCTGGAGTGTGAAAAAGGGTGCAACTAATGAAAAACTGTTTTTT.

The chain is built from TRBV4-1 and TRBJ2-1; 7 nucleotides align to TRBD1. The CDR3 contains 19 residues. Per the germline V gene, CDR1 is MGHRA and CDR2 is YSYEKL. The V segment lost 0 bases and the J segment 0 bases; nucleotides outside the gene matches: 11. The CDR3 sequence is CASSQELAEGASSYNEQFF. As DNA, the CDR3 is TGCGCCAGCAGCCAAGAACTTGCAGAGGGGGCAAGCTCCTACAATGAGCAGTTCTTC.

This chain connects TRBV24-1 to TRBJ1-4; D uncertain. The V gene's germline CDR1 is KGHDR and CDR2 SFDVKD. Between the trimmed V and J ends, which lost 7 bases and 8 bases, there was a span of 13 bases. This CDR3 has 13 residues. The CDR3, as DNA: TGTGCCACCAGCCGGGCCACGGGCGAAAAACTGTTTTTT. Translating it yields CATSRATGEKLFF.

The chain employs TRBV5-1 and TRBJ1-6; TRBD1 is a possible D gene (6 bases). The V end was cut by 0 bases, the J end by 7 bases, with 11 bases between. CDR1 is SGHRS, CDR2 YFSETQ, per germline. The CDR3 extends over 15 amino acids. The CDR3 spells CASSLANRVNSPLHF. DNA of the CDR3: TGCGCCAGCAGCTTGGCAAACAGGGTCAATTCACCCCTCCACTTT.

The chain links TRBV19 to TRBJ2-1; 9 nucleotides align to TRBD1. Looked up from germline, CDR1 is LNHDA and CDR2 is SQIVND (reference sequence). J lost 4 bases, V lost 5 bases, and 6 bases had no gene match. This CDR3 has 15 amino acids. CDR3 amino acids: CASSASGTGYNEQFF. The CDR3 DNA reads TGTGCCAGTAGTGCATCCGGGACAGGGTACAATGAGCAGTTCTTC.

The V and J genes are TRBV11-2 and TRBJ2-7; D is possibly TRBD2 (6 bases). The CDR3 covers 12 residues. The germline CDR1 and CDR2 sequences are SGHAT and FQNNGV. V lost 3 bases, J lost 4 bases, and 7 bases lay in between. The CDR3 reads CASSFGGYEQYV. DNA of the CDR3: TGTGCCAGCAGCTTTGGGGGGTACGAGCAGTACGTC.